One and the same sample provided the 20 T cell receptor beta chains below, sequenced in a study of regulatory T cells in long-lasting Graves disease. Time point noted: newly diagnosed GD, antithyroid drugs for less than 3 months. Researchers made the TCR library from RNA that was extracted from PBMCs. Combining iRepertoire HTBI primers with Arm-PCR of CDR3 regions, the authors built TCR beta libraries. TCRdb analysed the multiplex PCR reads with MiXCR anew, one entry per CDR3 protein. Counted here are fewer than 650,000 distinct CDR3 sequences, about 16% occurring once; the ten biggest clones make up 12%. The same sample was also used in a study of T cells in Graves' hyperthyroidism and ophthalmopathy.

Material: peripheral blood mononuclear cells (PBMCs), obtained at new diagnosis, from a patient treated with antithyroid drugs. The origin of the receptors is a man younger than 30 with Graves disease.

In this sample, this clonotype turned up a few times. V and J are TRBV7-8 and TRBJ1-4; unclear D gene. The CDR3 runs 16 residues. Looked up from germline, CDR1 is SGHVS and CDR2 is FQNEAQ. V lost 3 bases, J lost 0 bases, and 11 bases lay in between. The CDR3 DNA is TGTGCCAGCAGCTTGGCGGTCTATGCAACTAATGAAAAACTGTTTTTT. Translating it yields CASSLAVYATNEKLFF.

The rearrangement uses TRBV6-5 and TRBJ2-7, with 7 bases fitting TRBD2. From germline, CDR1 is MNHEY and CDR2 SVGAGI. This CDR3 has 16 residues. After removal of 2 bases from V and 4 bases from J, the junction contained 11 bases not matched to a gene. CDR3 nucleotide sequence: TGTGCCAGCAGTTACGGATCTCTAGCGGCCGATTACGAGCAGTACTTC. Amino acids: CASSYGSLAADYEQYF.

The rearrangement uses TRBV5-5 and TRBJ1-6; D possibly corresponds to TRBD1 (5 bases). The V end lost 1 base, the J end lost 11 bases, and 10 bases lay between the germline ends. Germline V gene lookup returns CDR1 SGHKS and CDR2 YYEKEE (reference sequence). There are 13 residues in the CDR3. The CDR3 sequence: CASSLTGQPPLHF. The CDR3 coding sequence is TGTGCCAGCAGCTTGACGGGGCAACCACCCCTCCACTTT.

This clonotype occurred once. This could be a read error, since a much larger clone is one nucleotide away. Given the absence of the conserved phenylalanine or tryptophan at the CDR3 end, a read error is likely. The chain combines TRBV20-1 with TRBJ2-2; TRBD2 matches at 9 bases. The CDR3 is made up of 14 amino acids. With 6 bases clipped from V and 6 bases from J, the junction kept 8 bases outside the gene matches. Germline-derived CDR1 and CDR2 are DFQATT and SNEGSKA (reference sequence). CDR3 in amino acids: CSATFSGSAGELFS. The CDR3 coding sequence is TGCAGTGCCACTTTTAGCGGGAGCGCCGGGGAGCTGTTTTCT.

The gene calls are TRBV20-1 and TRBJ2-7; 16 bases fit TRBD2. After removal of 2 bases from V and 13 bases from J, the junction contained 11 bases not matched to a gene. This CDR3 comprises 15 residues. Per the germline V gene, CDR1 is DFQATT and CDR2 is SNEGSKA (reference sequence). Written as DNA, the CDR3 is TGCAGTGCTAGACTTGGGACTAGCGGGAGGGCCGAAGAATACTTC. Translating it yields CSARLGTSGRAEEYF.

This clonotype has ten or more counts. CDR3: CASSFQGLGTEAFF. The DNA for the CDR3 is TGTGCCAGCAGTTTTCAGGGGCTCGGCACTGAAGCTTTCTTT. The chain uses TRBV12-3 or TRBV12-4 and TRBJ1-1, with a tentative D call TRBD1 (6 bases). V lost 3 bases and J 4 bases, leaving 12 bases between the germline ends. The CDR3 extends over 14 amino acids.

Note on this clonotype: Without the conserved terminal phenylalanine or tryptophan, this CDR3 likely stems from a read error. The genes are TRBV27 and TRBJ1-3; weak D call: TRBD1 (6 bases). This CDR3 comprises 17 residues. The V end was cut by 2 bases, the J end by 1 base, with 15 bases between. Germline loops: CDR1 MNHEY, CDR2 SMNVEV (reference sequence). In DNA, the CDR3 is TGTGCCAGCAGTTTAAACCCCCAGGGGAGGTCTGGAAACACCATATATCTT. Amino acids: CASSLNPQGRSGNTIYL.

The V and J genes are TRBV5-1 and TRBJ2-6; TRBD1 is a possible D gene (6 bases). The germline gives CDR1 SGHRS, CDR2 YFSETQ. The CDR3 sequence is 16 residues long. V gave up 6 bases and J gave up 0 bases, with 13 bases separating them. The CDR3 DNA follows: TGCGCCAGCACGGCAGGGGCCTACTCTGGGGCCAACGTCCTGACTTTC. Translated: CASTAGAYSGANVLTF.

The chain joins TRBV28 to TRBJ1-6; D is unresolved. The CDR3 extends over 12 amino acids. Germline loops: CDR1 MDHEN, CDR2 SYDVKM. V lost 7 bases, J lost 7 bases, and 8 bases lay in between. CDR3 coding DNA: TGTGCCAGCATGGGGTACAATTCACCCCTCCACTTT. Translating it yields CASMGYNSPLHF.

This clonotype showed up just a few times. CDR3 coding DNA: TGTGCCAGTAGTATAAAGGGTCTGAGGGCTGAAGCTTTCTTT. This sequence encodes CASSIKGLRAEAFF. The chain uses TRBV19 and TRBJ1-1; D remains unclear. This CDR3 is 14 amino acids long. Germline V gene data show CDR1 as LNHDA and CDR2 as SQIVND (reference sequence). V shed 2 bases and J shed 6 bases, with 13 bases lying between them.

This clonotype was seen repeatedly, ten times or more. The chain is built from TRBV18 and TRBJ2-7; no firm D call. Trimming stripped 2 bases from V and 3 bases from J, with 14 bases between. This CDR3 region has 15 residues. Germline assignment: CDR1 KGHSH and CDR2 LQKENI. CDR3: CASSPSGDNDYEQYF. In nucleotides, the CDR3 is TGTGCCAGCTCACCATCTGGCGATAACGACTACGAGCAGTACTTC.

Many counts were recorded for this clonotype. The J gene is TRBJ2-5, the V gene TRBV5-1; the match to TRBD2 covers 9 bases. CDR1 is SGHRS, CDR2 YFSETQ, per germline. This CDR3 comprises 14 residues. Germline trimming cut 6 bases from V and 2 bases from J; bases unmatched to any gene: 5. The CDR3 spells CASNRGRGQETQYF. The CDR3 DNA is TGCGCCAGCAACCGCGGGAGGGGACAAGAGACCCAGTACTTC.

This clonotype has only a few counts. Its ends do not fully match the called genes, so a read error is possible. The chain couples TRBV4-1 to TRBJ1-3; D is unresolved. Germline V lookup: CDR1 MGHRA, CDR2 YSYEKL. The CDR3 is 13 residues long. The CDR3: CASSQEGGNTIYF. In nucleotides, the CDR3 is TGCGCCAGCAGTCAAGAAGGAGGAAACACCATATATTTT.

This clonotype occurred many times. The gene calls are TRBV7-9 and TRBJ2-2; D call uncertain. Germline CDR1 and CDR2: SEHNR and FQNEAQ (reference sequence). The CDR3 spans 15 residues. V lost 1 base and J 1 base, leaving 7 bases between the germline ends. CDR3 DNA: TGTGCCAGCAGCTTAGGTCGCAGGAACACCGGGGAGCTGTTTTTT. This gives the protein CASSLGRRNTGELFF.

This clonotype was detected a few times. The CDR3 bases are TGCGCCAGCAGCCAAACGATTGACCGACCAACCTACGAGCAGTACTTC. Translation: CASSQTIDRPTYEQYF. The chain employs TRBV5-1 and TRBJ2-7; D not certain. Between the trimmed V and J ends, which lost 4 bases and 2 bases, there was a span of 19 bases. There are 16 residues in the CDR3. Germline values: CDR1 SGHRS, CDR2 YFSETQ.

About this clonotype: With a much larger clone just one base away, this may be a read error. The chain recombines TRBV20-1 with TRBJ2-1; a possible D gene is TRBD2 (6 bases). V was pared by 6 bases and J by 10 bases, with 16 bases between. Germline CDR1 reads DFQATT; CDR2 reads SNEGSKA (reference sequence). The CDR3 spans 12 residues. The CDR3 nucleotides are TGCAGTGCCTGGGGTAGCGGCTACGAGCAGTTCTTC. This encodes CSAWGSGYEQFF.

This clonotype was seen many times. CDR3 in amino acids: CAWSAGLGGDTQYF. The DNA of the CDR3 is TGTGCCTGGAGTGCTGGACTTGGAGGAGATACGCAGTATTTT. The V and J genes are TRBV30 and TRBJ2-3; possible D gene TRBD2, 5 bases. Trimming pared 1 base from V and 5 bases from J, leaving 13 bases between. The V gene's germline CDR1 is GTSNPN and CDR2 SVGIG (reference sequence). This CDR3 is 14 amino acids long.

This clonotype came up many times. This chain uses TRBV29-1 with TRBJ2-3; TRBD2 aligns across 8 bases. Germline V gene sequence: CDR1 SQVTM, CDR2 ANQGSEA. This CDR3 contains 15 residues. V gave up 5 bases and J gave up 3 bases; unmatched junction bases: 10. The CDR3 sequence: CSVRTLAALTDTQYF. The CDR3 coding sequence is TGCAGCGTTCGTACACTAGCGGCCTTAACAGATACGCAGTATTTT.

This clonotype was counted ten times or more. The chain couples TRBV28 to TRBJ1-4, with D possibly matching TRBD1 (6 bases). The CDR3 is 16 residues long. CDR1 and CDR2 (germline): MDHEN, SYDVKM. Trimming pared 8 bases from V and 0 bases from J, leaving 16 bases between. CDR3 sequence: CASFVGGPPTNEKLFF. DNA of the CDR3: TGTGCCAGCTTCGTCGGGGGCCCACCAACTAATGAAAAACTGTTTTTT.

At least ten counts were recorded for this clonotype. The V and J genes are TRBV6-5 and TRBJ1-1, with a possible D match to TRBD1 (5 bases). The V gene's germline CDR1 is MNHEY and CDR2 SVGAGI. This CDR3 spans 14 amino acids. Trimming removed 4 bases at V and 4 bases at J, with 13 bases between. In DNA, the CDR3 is TGTGCCAGCAGTTCTCAGGGAGGTAGCACTGAAGCTTTCTTT. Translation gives CASSSQGGSTEAFF.